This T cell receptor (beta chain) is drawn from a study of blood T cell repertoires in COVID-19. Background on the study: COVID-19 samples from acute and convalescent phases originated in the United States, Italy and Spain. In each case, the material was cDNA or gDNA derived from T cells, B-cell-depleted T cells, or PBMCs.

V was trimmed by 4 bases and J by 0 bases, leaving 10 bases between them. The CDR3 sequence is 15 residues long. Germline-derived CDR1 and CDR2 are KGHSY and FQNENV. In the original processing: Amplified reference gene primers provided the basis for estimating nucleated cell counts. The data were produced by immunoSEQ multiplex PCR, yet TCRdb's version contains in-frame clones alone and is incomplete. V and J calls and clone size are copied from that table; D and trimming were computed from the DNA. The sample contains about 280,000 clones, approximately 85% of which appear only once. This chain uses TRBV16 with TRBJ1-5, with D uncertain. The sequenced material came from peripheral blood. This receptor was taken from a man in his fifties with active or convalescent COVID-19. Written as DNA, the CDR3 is TGTGCCAGCAGCCTCAGTGGTTATAGCAATCAGCCCCAGCATTTT. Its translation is CASSLSGYSNQPQHF.